This T cell receptor (beta chain) comes out of a study of early T cells in non-severe SARS-CoV-2 infection. Study details: Unsorted whole-blood RNA was sequenced in bulk, leaving chains unpaired.

Via MiXCR, TCRdb re-called the 5' RACE reads, giving one row per CDR3 protein. This sample has about 39,000 distinct CDR3 sequences, with roughly 7% found just once. Trimming removed 5 bases from V and 1 base from J; junction bases left unmatched: 7. Germline lookup yields CDR1 SQVTM and CDR2 ANQGSEA. This CDR3 has 15 residues. This clonotype was seen more than once but under ten times. This TCR was recovered from an adult who was a healthcare worker with PCR-confirmed SARS-CoV-2 infection or an uninfected control (not recorded which). The V and J genes are TRBV29-1 and TRBJ1-5; 8 positions match TRBD1. Specimen: whole blood. In DNA form, the CDR3 reads TGCAGCGTTCAGACAGGGGCAGGGAGCAATCAGCCCCAGCATTTT. Protein product: CSVQTGAGSNQPQHF.